The following is a T cell receptor (beta chain) sequence with its context. Its antigen is still unknown. The data were taken from a study of shared clonotypes between healthy human individuals. Whole-study context: Contributing individuals were a couple of females and three males aged 18 to 49. Each donor's CD4 naive and CD4 memory cells filled three plates apiece, CD8 naive two, and CD8 memory one. Study conclusions and caveats: Between four donors, naive CD4 clonotypes were shared at a level of approximately 5%.

Data came from immunoSEQ multiplex PCR; TCRdb stores just in-frame clones and leaves some out. The top ten hold approximately 0.9% of the sample, which has 1 million to 1.2 million clones, approximately 75% seen once. V was pared by 5 bases and J by 5 bases, with 6 bases of the junction left unmatched. The CDR3 contains 15 residues. The V gene's germline CDR1 is SNHLY and CDR2 FYNNEI. The CD4+ fraction was divided into a CD45RA+ naive subset and a CD45RA-negative memory subset. The sequence was obtained from a man younger than 30 in good health. Some clones in this sample may be carry-over from other donors' samples. The sample taken for sequencing was memory CD4+ T cells from PBMCs. Subset specified: CD45RA-negative fraction. The rearrangement links TRBV2 to TRBJ2-1, with TRBD2 matching over 10 bases. The CDR3 here is CASSYLAGADNEQFF. The CDR3 coding sequence is TGTGCCAGCAGTTATCTAGCGGGAGCCGACAATGAGCAGTTCTTC.